One and the same sample provided the 12 T cell receptor beta chains below, sequenced in a study of cytomegalovirus exposure and HLA in healthy donors. 60 Vbeta and 13 Jbeta primers were used in PCR. Data came from immunoSEQ multiplex PCR; TCRdb stores just in-frame clones and leaves some out. Its table lists around 140,000 clones. The specimen was PBMCs. The receptors shown here come from a woman between 50 and 59 years old in good health and CMV-seronegative.

This chain connects TRBV28 to TRBJ2-7; no reliable D call. Germline loops: CDR1 MDHEN, CDR2 SYDVKM. V was pared by 4 bases and J by 2 bases, with 12 bases between. The CDR3 spans 14 residues. Here the CDR3 reads CASSSYRVPYEQYF. The CDR3 DNA reads as TGTGCCAGCAGTTCATACCGGGTCCCCTACGAGCAGTACTTC.

The chain uses TRBV30 and TRBJ2-5; maybe TRBD2 (7 bases). Germline V CDR1 and CDR2: GTSNPN, SVGIG (reference sequence). V lost 4 bases and J lost 2, with 14 bases in between. The CDR3 extends over 14 amino acids. CDR3 in DNA: TGTGCCTGGACTCAGGGGAGGGGGCAAGAGACCCAGTACTTC. Its protein is CAWTQGRGQETQYF.

The rearrangement links TRBV6-5 to TRBJ1-1; possibly TRBD1 for D (5 bases). Germline CDR1 is MNHEY and CDR2 is SVGAGI. V lost 0 bases and J lost 5, with 10 bases in between. The CDR3 totals 14 residues. The CDR3 region is CASSYSWGWTEAFF. CDR3 bases: TGTGCCAGCAGTTACTCTTGGGGCTGGACTGAAGCTTTCTTT.

The rearrangement uses TRBV19 and TRBJ1-5, with TRBD1 matching 7 bases. V trimming: 0 bases; J trimming: 7 bases; junction bases outside the gene matches: 6. The CDR3 contains 15 residues. Germline CDR1 is LNHDA and CDR2 is SQIVND (reference sequence). CDR3 sequence: CASSIDRQGRQPQHF. CDR3 nucleotide sequence: TGTGCCAGTAGTATAGACCGACAGGGACGGCAGCCCCAGCATTTT.

The chain joins TRBV18 to TRBJ2-3; D gene ambiguous. This CDR3 is built from 12 residues. Trimming removed 5 bases from V and 2 bases from J, with 5 bases in between. Germline V gene data show CDR1 as KGHSH and CDR2 as LQKENI. The CDR3 DNA reads TGTGCCAGCTCATCGTCCACAGATACGCAGTATTTT. Its translation: CASSSSTDTQYF.

This sequence joins TRBV5-1 and TRBJ2-5; 11 bases are a match to TRBD2. This CDR3 comprises 15 residues. CDR1 SGHRS and CDR2 YFSETQ come from the germline V gene. V lost 4 bases, J lost 2 bases, and 4 bases stayed unmatched. The CDR3, as DNA: TGCGCCAGCAGCCCGGGACTAGCGGATCAAGAGACCCAGTACTTC. It encodes CASSPGLADQETQYF.

The V gene is TRBV6-1, the J gene TRBJ1-3; maybe TRBD1 (6 bases). Germline V CDR1 and CDR2: MNHNS, SASEGT. This CDR3 comprises 17 residues. V lost 1 base and J 0 bases, leaving 13 bases between the germline ends. The CDR3, as DNA: TGTGCCAGCAGTGAAGTGGGGGCGATAAACTCTGGAAACACCATATATTTT. This encodes CASSEVGAINSGNTIYF.

This rearrangement joins TRBV11-2 to TRBJ1-6, with TRBD1 matching 7 bases. With V trimmed by 1 base and J by 9 bases, 3 bases remained unmatched. The germline V gene encodes CDR1 SGHAT and CDR2 FQNNGV. The CDR3 consists of 14 residues. CDR3 sequence: CASSLAAGGSPLHF. CDR3 nucleotide sequence: TGTGCCAGCAGCTTAGCGGCAGGGGGTTCACCCCTCCACTTT.

On this clone itself: This specimen includes other DNA sequences encoding the same CDR3. V gene TRBV7-3 combines with J gene TRBJ2-1, with 8 bases identical to TRBD2. The CDR3 totals 15 residues. The junction had 7 bases not matched to a gene; V was cut back by 5 bases and J by 4 bases. Germline V CDR1 and CDR2: SGHTA, FQGTGA. The CDR3 here is CASSPSGGSYNEQFF. The CDR3 bases are TGTGCCAGCAGCCCGAGCGGGGGAAGTTACAATGAGCAGTTCTTC.

The chain links TRBV7-9 to TRBJ1-5; D unresolved. There are 14 residues in the CDR3. Trimming left V 5 bases short and J 6 bases short, with 14 bases between. Germline V gene sequence: CDR1 SEHNR, CDR2 FQNEAQ (reference sequence). CDR3 nucleotide sequence: TGTGCCAGCAGCCCCCGAGGAGACGTTCAGCCCCAGCATTTT. Its protein product is CASSPRGDVQPQHF.

The chain uses TRBV7-8 and TRBJ1-2; D is unresolved. The CDR3 runs to 16 residues. The germline V gene encodes CDR1 SGHVS and CDR2 FQNEAQ. Trimming cost V 2 bases and J 0 bases, with 13 bases left between them. CDR3 in DNA: TGTGCCAGCAGCTTATTCAGGTCAGGCCCTAACTATGGCTACACCTTC. Translation gives CASSLFRSGPNYGYTF.

The V and J genes are TRBV6-1 and TRBJ2-2, with TRBD2 matching 8 bases. The CDR3 is 15 amino acids. J gave up 6 bases and V 5 bases, and 8 bases lay outside the gene matches. Germline V gives CDR1 MNHNS, CDR2 SASEGT. The CDR3: CASSTRGGDSGELFF. For the CDR3, the DNA is TGTGCCAGCAGTACCCGGGGGGGAGACTCCGGGGAGCTGTTTTTT.